By share, the clone carrying this T cell receptor beta chain ranks as medium-sized. Its antigen remains unknown. Amplification of TCR beta CDR3 regions used RNA as the template. The HTBI primer set was used in a first-round RT-PCR of the TCR CDR3. TCRdb ran MiXCR on the multiplex PCR reads and lists one entry per CDR3 protein. Counted here are about 350,000 distinct CDR3 sequences, 18% occurring once; the ten biggest clones make up less than 20%. This sample is part of a study of T cells in Graves' hyperthyroidism and ophthalmopathy. For the study at large: Peripheral blood samples were taken at initial diagnosis, prior to any treatment. Study results and limitations: The model foresaw ophthalmopathy a median 6.5 months prior to onset.

V gave up 6 bases and J gave up 6 bases; unmatched junction bases: 12. Looked up from germline, CDR1 is MDHEN and CDR2 is SYDVKM. CDR3 length: 15 amino acids. The sample comprised blood. The origin of this receptor is a woman aged 40 to 50 with Graves' ophthalmopathy. The chain has TRBV28 and TRBJ2-7; 9 bases fit TRBD1. The CDR3 region has the DNA TGTGCCAGCAGCAAGCACGGGACAGGGCGCATCGAGCAGTACTTC. Translating it yields CASSKHGTGRIEQYF.